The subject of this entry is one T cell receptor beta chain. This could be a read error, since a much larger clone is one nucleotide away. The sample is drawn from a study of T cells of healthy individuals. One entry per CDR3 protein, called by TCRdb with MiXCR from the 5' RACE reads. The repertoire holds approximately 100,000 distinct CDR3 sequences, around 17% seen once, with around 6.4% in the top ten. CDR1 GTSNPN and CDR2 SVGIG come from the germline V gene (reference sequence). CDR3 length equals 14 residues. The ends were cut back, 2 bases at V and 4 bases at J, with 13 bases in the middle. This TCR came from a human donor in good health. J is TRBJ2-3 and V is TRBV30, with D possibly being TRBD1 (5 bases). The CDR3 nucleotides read TGTGCCTGGAGTCATAACCAAGGGGCAGATACGCAGTATTTT. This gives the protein CAWSHNQGADTQYF.